This T cell receptor (beta chain) was captured in a study of T cells in Graves' hyperthyroidism and ophthalmopathy. General study findings and limits: The majority of expanded thyroid clonotypes above 0.001 also appeared in blood.

RNA transcripts were the template for amplifying TCR beta CDR3 regions. The HTBI primer set served for first-round RT-PCR of the TCR CDR3. TCRdb reanalysed the multiplex PCR reads using MiXCR and keeps one entry per CDR3 protein. The table has 500,000 to 600,000 distinct CDR3 sequences, 40% to 55% seen once. This clonotype was seen a handful of times. Its antigen is unidentified. Lactation, pregnancy, other autoimmune disease or uncontrolled infection led to exclusion of patients. Diagnoses were made from clinical symptoms, serum measures (thyroxine and TRAb), thyroid ultrasound and orbital computed tomography. V was clipped by 6 bases and J by 11 bases, with 23 bases between them. The CDR3 is made up of 15 amino acids. Germline loops: CDR1 SGHVS, CDR2 FQNEAQ.

The rearrangement joins TRBV7-8 to TRBJ1-5; D unclear. This TCR was sampled from an adult woman with Graves' disease, either hyperthyroidism or ophthalmopathy (not recorded which). Sequenced: peripheral blood or thyroid tissue (not recorded which). CDR3 nucleotide sequence: TGTGCCAGCAGTTCGGACGGGCTAGGAGGAAAGACCCAGCATTTT. Translation: CASSSDGLGGKTQHF.